This TCR beta chain is drawn from a study of CD8 T cells in Susac syndrome. An amount of RNA that ranged from roughly 0.5 to 1 ug was reverse transcribed with random hexamers. TCRdb fed the immunoSEQ multiplex PCR reads into MiXCR, producing one record per CDR3 protein. This repertoire shows more than 150,000 distinct CDR3 sequences, roughly 95% found once; its top ten account for about 0.12%. CDR1 is KGHSH and CDR2 is LQKENI in the germline V gene. With 1 base removed from V and 4 bases from J, the gap between germline ends came to 16 bases. CDR3 length equals 16 residues. This chain connects TRBV18 to TRBJ1-2; D remains ambiguous. The sequence was collected from a human donor with Susac syndrome. The sample consisted of CD4+ T cells from PBMCs. The CDR3 is CASSPREALEGYGYTF. The CDR3, as DNA: TGTGCCAGCTCACCACGCGAAGCCCTGGAGGGCTATGGCTACACCTTC.